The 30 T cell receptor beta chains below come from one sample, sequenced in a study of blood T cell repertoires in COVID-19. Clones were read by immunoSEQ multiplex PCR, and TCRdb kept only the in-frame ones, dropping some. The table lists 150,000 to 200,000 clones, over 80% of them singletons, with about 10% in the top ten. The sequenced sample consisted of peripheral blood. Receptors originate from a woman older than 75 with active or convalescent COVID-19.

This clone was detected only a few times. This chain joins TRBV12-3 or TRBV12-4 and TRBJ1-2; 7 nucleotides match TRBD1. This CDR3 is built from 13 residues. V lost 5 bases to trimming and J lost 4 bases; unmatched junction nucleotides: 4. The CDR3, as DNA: TGTGCCAGCAGTCGACAGGGAACCTATGGCTACACCTTC. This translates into CASSRQGTYGYTF.

CDR3 nucleotide sequence: TGTGCCAGCAGCCGGCCCCTAGCGGGGGACCTCACAGATACGCAGTATTTT. Translation: CASSRPLAGDLTDTQYF. V and J are TRBV7-2 and TRBJ2-3; 10 bases are a match to TRBD2. CDR3 length: 17 amino acids. Germline V gene data show CDR1 as SGHTA and CDR2 as FQGNSA. The junction had 10 bases not matched to a gene; V was cut back by 5 bases and J by 2 bases.

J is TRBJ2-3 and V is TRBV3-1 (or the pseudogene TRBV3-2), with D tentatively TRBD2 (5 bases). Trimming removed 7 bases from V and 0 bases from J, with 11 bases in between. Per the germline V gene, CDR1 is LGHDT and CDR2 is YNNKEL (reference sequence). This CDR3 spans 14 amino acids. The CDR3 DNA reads TGTGCCAGCACCCCTCGGACTAGCACAGATACGCAGTATTTT. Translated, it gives CASTPRTSTDTQYF.

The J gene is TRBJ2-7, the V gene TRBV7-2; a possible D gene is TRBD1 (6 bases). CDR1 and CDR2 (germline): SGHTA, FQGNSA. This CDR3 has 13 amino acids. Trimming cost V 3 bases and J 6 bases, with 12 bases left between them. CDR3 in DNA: TGTGCCAGCAGCTTGGGTGGGACAATCGAGCAGTACTTC. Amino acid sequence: CASSLGGTIEQYF.

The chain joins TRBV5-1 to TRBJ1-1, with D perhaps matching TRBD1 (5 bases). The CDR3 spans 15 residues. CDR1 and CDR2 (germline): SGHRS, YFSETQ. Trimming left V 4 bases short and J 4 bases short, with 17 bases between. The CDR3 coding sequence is TGCGCCAGCAGCCCCAAAGCAGGGTCGTTCACTGAAGCTTTCTTT. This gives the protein CASSPKAGSFTEAFF.

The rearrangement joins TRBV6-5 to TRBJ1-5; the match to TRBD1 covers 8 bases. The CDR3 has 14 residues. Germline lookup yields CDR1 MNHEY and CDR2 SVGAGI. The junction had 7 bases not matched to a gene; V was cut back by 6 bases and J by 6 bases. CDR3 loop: CASSPGQGGQPQHF. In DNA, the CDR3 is TGTGCCAGCAGCCCCGGACAGGGTGGTCAGCCCCAGCATTTT.

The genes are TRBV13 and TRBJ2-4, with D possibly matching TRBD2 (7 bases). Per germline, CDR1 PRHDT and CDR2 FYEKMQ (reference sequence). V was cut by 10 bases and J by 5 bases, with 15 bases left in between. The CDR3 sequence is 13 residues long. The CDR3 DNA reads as TGTGCCACCACAAGAGGGGGGGAAAACATTCAGTACTTC. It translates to CATTRGGENIQYF.

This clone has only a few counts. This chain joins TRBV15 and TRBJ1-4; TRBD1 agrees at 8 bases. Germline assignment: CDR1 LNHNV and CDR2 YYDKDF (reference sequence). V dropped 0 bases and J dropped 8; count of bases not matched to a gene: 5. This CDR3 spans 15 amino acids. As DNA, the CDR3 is TGTGCCACCAGCAGAGACAGGGGGCCGCAGGAAAAACTGTTTTTT. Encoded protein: CATSRDRGPQEKLFF.

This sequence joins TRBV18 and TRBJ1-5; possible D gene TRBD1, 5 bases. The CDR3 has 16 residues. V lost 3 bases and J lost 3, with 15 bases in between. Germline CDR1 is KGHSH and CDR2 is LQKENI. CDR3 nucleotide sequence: TGTGCCAGCTCACCCTCCAGGGTAGGGCTCAATCAGCCCCAGCATTTT. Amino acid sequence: CASSPSRVGLNQPQHF.

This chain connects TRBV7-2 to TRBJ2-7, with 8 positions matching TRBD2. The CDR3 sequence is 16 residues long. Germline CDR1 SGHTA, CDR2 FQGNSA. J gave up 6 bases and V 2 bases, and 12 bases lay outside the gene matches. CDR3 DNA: TGTGCCAGCAGCTTAAGACCCTCGGGGGGGGTAAGCGAGCAGTACTTC. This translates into CASSLRPSGGVSEQYF.

DNA of the CDR3: TGTGCCCCCCGGGGGCAGTACTTC. This encodes CAPRGQYF. The chain employs TRBV7-2 and TRBJ2-7, with a weak D call TRBD2 (5 bases). The CDR3 spans 8 residues. CDR1 is SGHTA, CDR2 FQGNSA, per germline. V was pared by 11 bases and J by 9 bases, with 8 bases between.

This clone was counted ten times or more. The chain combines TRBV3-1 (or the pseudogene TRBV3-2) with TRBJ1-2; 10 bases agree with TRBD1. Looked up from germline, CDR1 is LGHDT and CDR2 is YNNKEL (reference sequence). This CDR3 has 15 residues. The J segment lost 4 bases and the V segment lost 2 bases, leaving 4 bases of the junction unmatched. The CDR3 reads CASSQQGQGSYGYTF. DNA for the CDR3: TGTGCCAGCAGCCAACAGGGACAGGGGAGCTATGGCTACACCTTC.

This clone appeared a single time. The CDR3 DNA reads TGTGCCAGTAGGACAGGGGGTTACTTGAGCACTGAAGCTTTCTTT. This codes for CASRTGGYLSTEAFF. This chain uses TRBV19 with TRBJ1-1, with 9 bases that match TRBD1. In germline, CDR1 is LNHDA, CDR2 SQIVND (reference sequence). Trimming cost V 6 bases and J 4 bases; bases outside gene matches: 9. There are 15 residues in the CDR3.

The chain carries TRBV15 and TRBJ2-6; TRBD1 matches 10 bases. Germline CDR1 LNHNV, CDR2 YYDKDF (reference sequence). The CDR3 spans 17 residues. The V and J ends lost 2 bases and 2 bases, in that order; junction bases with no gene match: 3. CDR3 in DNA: TGTGCCACCAGCAGACGACAGGGGGCTGCTGGGGCCAACGTCCTGACTTTC. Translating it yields CATSRRQGAAGANVLTF.

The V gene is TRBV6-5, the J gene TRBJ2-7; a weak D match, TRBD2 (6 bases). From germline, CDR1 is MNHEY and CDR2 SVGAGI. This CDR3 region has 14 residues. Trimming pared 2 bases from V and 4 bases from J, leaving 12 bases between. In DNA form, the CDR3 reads TGTGCCAGCAGTTACGCGTCGCGGGGTTACGAGCAGTACTTC. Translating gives CASSYASRGYEQYF.

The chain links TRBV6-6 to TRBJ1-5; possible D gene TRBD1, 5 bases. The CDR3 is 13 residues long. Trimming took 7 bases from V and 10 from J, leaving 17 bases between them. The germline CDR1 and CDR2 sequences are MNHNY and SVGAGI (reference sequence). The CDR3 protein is CASTQGQSLPQHF. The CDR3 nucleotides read TGTGCCAGCACCCAGGGCCAGAGTCTTCCCCAGCATTTT.

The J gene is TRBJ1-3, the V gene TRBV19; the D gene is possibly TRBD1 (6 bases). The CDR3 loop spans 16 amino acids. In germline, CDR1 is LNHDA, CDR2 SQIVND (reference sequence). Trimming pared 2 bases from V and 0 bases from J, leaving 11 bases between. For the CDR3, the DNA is TGTGCCAGTAGTATATCAGGGGACTACTCTGGAAACACCATATATTTT. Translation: CASSISGDYSGNTIYF.

As DNA, the CDR3 is TGTGCCAGCAGCTTATCTAGCGTGGCGAGGAACACTGAAGCTTTCTTT. Translated: CASSLSSVARNTEAFF. The V and J genes are TRBV11-3 and TRBJ1-1; no clear D gene. Trimming cost V 2 bases and J 1 base, with 14 bases left between them. The CDR3 loop spans 16 amino acids. Germline values: CDR1 SGHNT, CDR2 YENEEA. Together with reference TRBV11-3 and TRBJ1-1, the CDR3 gives the full variable domain: EAGVVQSPRYKIIEKKQPVAFWCNPISGHNTLYWYLQNLGQGPELLIRYENEEAVDDSQLPKDRFSAERLKGVDSTLKIQPAELGDSAVYLCASSLSSVARNTEAFFGQGTRLTVV.

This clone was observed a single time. The CDR3 here is CASSLMVGVNTEAFF. CDR3 bases: TGTGCCAGCAGCTTAATGGTGGGCGTGAACACTGAAGCTTTCTTT. The gene calls are TRBV7-2 and TRBJ1-1; D is ambiguous. From germline, CDR1 is SGHTA and CDR2 FQGNSA. The CDR3 consists of 15 residues. V lost 2 bases to trimming and J lost 0 bases, with 10 bases between them.

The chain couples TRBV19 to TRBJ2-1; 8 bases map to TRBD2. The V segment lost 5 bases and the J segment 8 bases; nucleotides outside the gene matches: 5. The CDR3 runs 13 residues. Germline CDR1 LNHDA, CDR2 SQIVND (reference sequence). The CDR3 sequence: CASSWAGGDEQFF. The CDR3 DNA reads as TGTGCCAGTAGTTGGGCCGGGGGGGATGAGCAGTTCTTC.

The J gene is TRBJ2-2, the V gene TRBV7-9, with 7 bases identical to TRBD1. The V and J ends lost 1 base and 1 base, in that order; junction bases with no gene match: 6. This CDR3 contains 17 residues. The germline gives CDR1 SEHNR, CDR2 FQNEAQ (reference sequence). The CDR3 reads CASSLDPGTVNTGELFF. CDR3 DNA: TGTGCCAGCAGCTTAGATCCTGGGACAGTGAACACCGGGGAGCTGTTTTTT.

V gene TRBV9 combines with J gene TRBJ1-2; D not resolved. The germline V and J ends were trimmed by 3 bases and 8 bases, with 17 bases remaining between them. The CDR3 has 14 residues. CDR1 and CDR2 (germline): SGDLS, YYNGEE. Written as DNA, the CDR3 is TGTGCCAGCAGCGCCCGGACTCCTTCTCTGGGCTACACCTTC. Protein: CASSARTPSLGYTF.

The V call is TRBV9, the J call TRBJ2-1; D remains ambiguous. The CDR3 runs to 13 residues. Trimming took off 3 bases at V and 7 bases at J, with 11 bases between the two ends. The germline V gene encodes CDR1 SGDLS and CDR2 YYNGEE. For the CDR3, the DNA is TGTGCCAGCAGCGCCTCCGGGTTTAATGAGCAGTTCTTC. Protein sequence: CASSASGFNEQFF.

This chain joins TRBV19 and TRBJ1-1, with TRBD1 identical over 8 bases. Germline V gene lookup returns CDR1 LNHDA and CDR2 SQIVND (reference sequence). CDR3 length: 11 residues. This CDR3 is CGTGWNTEAFF. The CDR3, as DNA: TGTGGGACAGGGTGGAACACTGAAGCTTTCTTT.

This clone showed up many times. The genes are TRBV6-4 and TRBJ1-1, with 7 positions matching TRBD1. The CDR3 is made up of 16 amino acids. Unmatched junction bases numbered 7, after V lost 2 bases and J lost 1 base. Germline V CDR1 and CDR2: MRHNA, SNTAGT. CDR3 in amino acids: CASSDRGGEWNTEAFF. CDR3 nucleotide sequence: TGTGCCAGCAGTGACCGAGGGGGCGAGTGGAACACTGAAGCTTTCTTT.

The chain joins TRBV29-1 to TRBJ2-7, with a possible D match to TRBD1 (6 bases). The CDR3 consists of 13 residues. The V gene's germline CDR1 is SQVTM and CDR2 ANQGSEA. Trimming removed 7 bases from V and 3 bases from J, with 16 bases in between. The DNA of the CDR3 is TGCAGCGCCCTAGGGGGACCCAACTACGAGCAGTACTTC. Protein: CSALGGPNYEQYF.

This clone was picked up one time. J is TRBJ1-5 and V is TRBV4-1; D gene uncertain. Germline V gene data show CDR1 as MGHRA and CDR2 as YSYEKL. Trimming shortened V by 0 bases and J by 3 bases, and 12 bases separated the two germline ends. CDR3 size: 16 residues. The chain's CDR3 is CASSQENNRFNQPQHF. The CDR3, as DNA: TGCGCCAGCAGCCAAGAGAATAACAGATTCAATCAGCCCCAGCATTTT.

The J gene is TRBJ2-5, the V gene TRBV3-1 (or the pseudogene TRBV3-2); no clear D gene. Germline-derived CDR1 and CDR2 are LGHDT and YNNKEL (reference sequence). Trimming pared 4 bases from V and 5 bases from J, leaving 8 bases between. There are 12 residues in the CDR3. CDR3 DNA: TGTGCCAGCAGCCTACACGGGGAGACCCAGTACTTC. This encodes CASSLHGETQYF.

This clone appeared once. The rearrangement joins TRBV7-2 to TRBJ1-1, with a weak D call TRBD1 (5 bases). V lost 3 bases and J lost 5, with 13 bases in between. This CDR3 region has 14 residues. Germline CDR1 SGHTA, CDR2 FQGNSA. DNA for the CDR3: TGTGCCAGCAGCTTCACATTCGGGGGGACTGAAGCTTTCTTT. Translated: CASSFTFGGTEAFF.

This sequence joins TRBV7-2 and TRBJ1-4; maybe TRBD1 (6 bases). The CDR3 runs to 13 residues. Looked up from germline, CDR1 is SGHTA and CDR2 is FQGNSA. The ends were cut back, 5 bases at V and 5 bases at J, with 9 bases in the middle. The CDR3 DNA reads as TGTGCCAGCAGCAGGGGGGGGAATGAAAAACTGTTTTTT. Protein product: CASSRGGNEKLFF. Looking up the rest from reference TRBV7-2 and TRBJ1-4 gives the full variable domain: GAGVSQSPSNKVTEKGKDVELRCDPISGHTALYWYRQSLGQGLEFLIYFQGNSAPDKSGLPSDRFSAERTGGSVSTLTIQRTQQEDSAVYLCASSRGGNEKLFFGSGTQLSVL.